Presented here are 18 T cell receptor beta chains from one specimen sequenced in a study of read filtering for tumor transcriptome and immune sequencing. The library was built from around 0.4 ug RNA with molecular barcoded adaptors for alpha/delta and beta/gamma chains. TCRdb reprocessed the reads with MiXCR, giving one entry per CDR3 protein. This sample carries around 30,000 distinct CDR3 sequences, about 18% of them seen once, and the ten largest clones take 15% to 20%. The sequencing input was a population of CD138-negative cells sorted from bone marrow. All receptors derive from a donor older than 35 with multiple myeloma.

The chain links TRBV20-1 to TRBJ2-3; TRBD2 agrees at 8 bases. Germline lookup yields CDR1 DFQATT and CDR2 SNEGSKA (reference sequence). This CDR3 has 14 amino acids. V was clipped by 1 base and J by 3 bases; unmatched bases: 3. The CDR3 spells CSARGGLGTDTQYF. CDR3 in DNA: TGCAGTGCTAGAGGGGGACTAGGGACAGATACGCAGTATTTT.

In its sample, this clonotype ranks as medium-sized. This sequence joins TRBV5-6 and TRBJ2-1; D could derive from TRBD1 or TRBD2 (5 bases each). The germline V gene has CDR1 SGHDT and CDR2 YYEEEE. V shed 0 bases and J shed 1 base, with 11 bases lying between them. The CDR3 runs to 16 residues. For the CDR3, the DNA is TGTGCCAGCAGCTTGGCCGGGACCTGGTCCTACAATGAGCAGTTCTTC. Its protein product is CASSLAGTWSYNEQFF.

This clonotype was observed a few times. The J gene is TRBJ1-5, the V gene TRBV5-6; weak D call: TRBD1 (5 bases). Germline V CDR1 and CDR2: SGHDT, YYEEEE. The length of the CDR3 is 14 residues. The ends were cut back, 0 bases at V and 2 bases at J, with 6 bases in the middle. The CDR3 coding sequence is TGTGCCAGCAGCTTGGTCAGGGGCAATCAGCCCCAGCATTTT. It specifies CASSLVRGNQPQHF.

About this clonotype: This may arise from a read error, as a much more abundant clone is one base away. The rearrangement uses TRBV12-3 or TRBV12-4 and TRBJ2-5; TRBD2 agrees at 13 bases. The length of the CDR3 is 18 residues. DNA of the CDR3: TGTGCCAGCAGCCCCCGACTAGCGGGAGGCGGGACGCAAGAGACCCAGCACTTC. Encoded protein: CASSPRLAGGGTQETQHF.

Within the sample, this clonotype is medium-sized. The rearrangement uses TRBV7-9 and TRBJ2-7, with D possibly being TRBD1 or TRBD2 (5 bases each). The CDR3 has 14 amino acids. Between the trimmed V and J ends, which lost 6 bases and 3 bases, there was a span of 15 bases. From germline, CDR1 is SEHNR and CDR2 FQNEAQ (reference sequence). The CDR3 reads CASSHRDRNYEQYF. The CDR3 DNA reads as TGTGCCAGCAGTCACCGGGACCGAAACTACGAGCAGTACTTC.

This clonotype was seen ten or more times. The chain recombines TRBV20-1 with TRBJ2-3, with TRBD2 matching over 7 bases. Germline CDR1 DFQATT, CDR2 SNEGSKA (reference sequence). CDR3 length: 16 residues. V shed 1 base and J 5 bases; nucleotides not matched to a gene: 12. The CDR3 region is CSARAEFAGEVDTQYF. CDR3 nucleotides: TGCAGTGCTAGAGCCGAATTTGCGGGAGAGGTAGATACGCAGTATTTT.

This clonotype appeared many times. The chain links TRBV7-8 to TRBJ1-5, with D perhaps matching TRBD1 (6 bases). V was shortened by 5 bases and J by 0 bases, with 17 bases between the two germline ends. There are 17 residues in the CDR3. Germline CDR1 reads SGHVS; CDR2 reads FQNEAQ. The CDR3 bases are TGTGCCAGCAGCCCTGAGGGGGGAACCTATAGCAATCAGCCCCAGCATTTT. This codes for CASSPEGGTYSNQPQHF.

Points on this clonotype: A read error may explain this, as a much larger clone is one base away. The chain carries TRBV5-6 and TRBJ2-1, with TRBD2 matching 7 bases. CDR3 length: 13 amino acids. Germline CDR1 SGHDT, CDR2 YYEEEE. The V and J ends lost 2 bases and 9 bases, in that order; junction bases with no gene match: 5. The CDR3, as DNA: TGTGCCAGCAGCTTCGGACTAGGGGCTGAGCAGTTCTTC. Amino acid sequence: CASSFGLGAEQFF.

This clonotype was seen many times. V is TRBV10-3 and J is TRBJ2-1; D uncertain. CDR1 and CDR2 (germline): ENHRY, SYGVKD. Trimming removed 2 bases at V and 9 bases at J, with 8 bases between. The CDR3 covers 12 residues. CDR3 residues: CAISERSGEQFF. CDR3 nucleotide sequence: TGTGCCATCAGTGAGAGGTCCGGTGAGCAGTTCTTC.

V gene TRBV24-1 combines with J gene TRBJ2-4, with TRBD1 matching 11 bases. J lost 8 bases, V lost 10 bases, and 6 bases had no gene match. The CDR3 has 13 amino acids. Germline CDR1 is KGHDR and CDR2 is SFDVKD. DNA for the CDR3: TGTGCCACGGCCGGGACAGGGGGGGACATTCAGTACTTC. It translates to CATAGTGGDIQYF.

The chain has TRBV5-1 and TRBJ2-1; 13 bases are shared with TRBD2. The CDR3 totals 16 residues. CDR1 SGHRS and CDR2 YFSETQ come from the germline V gene. The junction had 9 bases not matched to a gene; V was cut back by 4 bases and J by 8 bases. In nucleotides, the CDR3 is TGCGCCAGCAGCCCTCGGACTAGCGGGAGTACCTATGAGCAGTTCTTC. Amino acids: CASSPRTSGSTYEQFF.

This clonotype has ten or more counts. The chain has TRBV2 and TRBJ1-5; D unresolved. The CDR3 is made up of 14 amino acids. Trimming took 7 bases from V and 4 from J, leaving 14 bases between them. Per germline, CDR1 SNHLY and CDR2 FYNNEI. CDR3 nucleotides: TGTGCCAGCAAGCCGACACGCGGTAATCAGCCCCAGCATTTT. Translation: CASKPTRGNQPQHF.

The J gene is TRBJ1-3, the V gene TRBV9; D remains unclear. This CDR3 region has 14 residues. Looked up from germline, CDR1 is SGDLS and CDR2 is YYNGEE. V was trimmed by 3 bases and J by 4 bases, leaving 11 bases between them. The CDR3 coding sequence is TGTGCCAGCAGCGATCGATTCAGGGGAAACACCATATATTTT. Amino acids: CASSDRFRGNTIYF.

This clonotype showed up many times. The chain uses TRBV3-2 and TRBJ2-3; TRBD2 is taken as the D call from the table, unchecked against the DNA. TRBV3-2 is reported as a pseudogene. CDR3 length equals 14 residues. CDR3 DNA: TGTGCCAGCAGCCAACAAGCGGGAGCAGATACGCAGTATTTT. Protein: CASSQQAGADTQYF.

This clonotype was seen repeatedly, ten times or more. The chain's CDR3 is CASSPTPGPDYGYTF. The CDR3 nucleotides are TGTGCCAGCAGTCCTACACCGGGACCGGACTATGGCTACACCTTC. The chain recombines TRBV6-4 with TRBJ1-2, with D possibly TRBD1 on 5 matching bases. Deletions cut 5 bases from V and 3 bases from J, with 16 bases between. Germline CDR1 and CDR2: MRHNA and SNTAGT. The CDR3 runs to 15 residues.

The table lists this clonotype with a few counts. V and J are TRBV28 and TRBJ2-7; D gene unclear. V lost 6 bases and J 2 bases, leaving 14 bases between the germline ends. Germline V lookup: CDR1 MDHEN, CDR2 SYDVKM. The CDR3 covers 14 residues. CDR3 protein: CASSLPRSAYEQYF. In DNA, the CDR3 is TGTGCCAGCAGCCTCCCGAGGAGCGCCTACGAGCAGTACTTC.

This clonotype was counted many times. V usage is TRBV21-1 and J usage is TRBJ2-7. TRBV21-1 has pseudogene status. This CDR3 has 14 residues. Written as DNA, the CDR3 is TGTGCCAGCAGCACTAACACAGAGACCTACGAGCAGTACTTC. Its translation: CASSTNTETYEQYF.

V is TRBV19 and J is TRBJ2-1, with 8 nucleotides matching TRBD2. Germline CDR1 and CDR2: LNHDA and SQIVND (reference sequence). V shed 5 bases, J shed 0 bases, and the junction held 9 bases outside the gene matches. CDR3 length: 17 residues. This CDR3 is CASSPGLARASYNEQFF. For the CDR3, the DNA is TGTGCCAGTAGTCCCGGACTAGCCCGGGCCTCCTACAATGAGCAGTTCTTC.